A single sample gave rise to the 30 T cell receptor beta chains below, sequenced in a study of shared clonotypes between healthy human individuals. TCRdb's copy holds only in-frame clones and misses some; the assay was immunoSEQ multiplex PCR. This sample carries 2 million to 3 million clones, roughly nine tenths of them seen once, and the ten largest clones take roughly 0.14%. The sample taken for sequencing was naive CD4+ T cells sorted from blood. Noted subset: CD45RA+ positively selected. These receptors were collected from a man younger than 35 in good health.

J is TRBJ2-5 and V is TRBV15; no reliable D call. The germline V gene has CDR1 LNHNV and CDR2 YYDKDF (reference sequence). Trimming shortened V by 2 bases and J by 5 bases, and 6 bases separated the two germline ends. The CDR3 spans 12 residues. The CDR3 DNA reads as TGTGCCACCAGCAGACCCTTGGAGACCCAGTACTTC. Translated, it gives CATSRPLETQYF.

The chain is built from TRBV9 and TRBJ2-7; 8 bases match TRBD2. With 5 bases clipped from V and 7 bases from J, the junction kept 8 bases outside the gene matches. Germline assignment: CDR1 SGDLS and CDR2 YYNGEE. The CDR3 totals 13 residues. CDR3 coding DNA: TGTGCCAGCAGGCCTTCGGCGGGGGGAGAGCAGTACTTC. This encodes CASRPSAGGEQYF.

The chain links TRBV21-1 to TRBJ2-7; the DNA was not compared with TRBD2, the D call given in the table. TRBV21-1 is a recognized pseudogene. There are 14 residues in the CDR3. CDR3: CASFGSLIPYEQYF. The CDR3 DNA reads as TGTGCCAGCTTCGGGTCCCTGATCCCCTACGAGCAGTACTTC.

This sequence joins TRBV6-6 and TRBJ2-7; D ambiguous. CDR1 and CDR2 (germline): MNHNY, SVGAGI (reference sequence). Trimming left V 4 bases short and J 7 bases short, with 14 bases between. This CDR3 region has 13 residues. The CDR3 loop reads CASSLGVLGEQYF. Written as DNA, the CDR3 is TGTGCCAGCAGTTTAGGTGTTTTGGGGGAGCAGTACTTC.

The rearrangement links TRBV28 to TRBJ1-5; no definite D call. The CDR3 consists of 14 residues. CDR1 MDHEN and CDR2 SYDVKM come from the germline V gene. The V end lost 7 bases, the J end lost 2 bases, and 12 bases lay between the germline ends. The CDR3 spells CASIYTAGNQPQHF. The CDR3 DNA reads as TGTGCCAGCATCTACACAGCGGGCAATCAGCCCCAGCATTTT.

J is TRBJ2-5 and V is TRBV7-9; D unresolved. The CDR3 length is 14 residues. V lost 2 bases and J 1 base, leaving 8 bases between the germline ends. The germline V gene encodes CDR1 SEHNR and CDR2 FQNEAQ (reference sequence). CDR3 region: CASSLSGPQETQYF. The CDR3 coding sequence is TGTGCCAGCAGCTTAAGTGGACCCCAAGAGACCCAGTACTTC.

The rearrangement links TRBV19 to TRBJ1-1; D remains ambiguous. Trimming cost V 6 bases and J 1 base, with 18 bases left between them. CDR1 and CDR2 from the germline V gene are LNHDA and SQIVND (reference sequence). The CDR3 runs to 16 residues. As DNA, the CDR3 is TGTGCCAGTAGCCCCCGGGAGGCCGTAAGGAACACTGAAGCTTTCTTT. Translation: CASSPREAVRNTEAFF.

About this clone: This specimen includes other DNA sequences encoding the same CDR3. CDR3 coding DNA: TGTGCCAGCAGCTTAAGACAGGGAACTGAAGCTTTCTTT. Translating gives CASSLRQGTEAFF. This rearrangement joins TRBV7-3 to TRBJ1-1; 7 bases agree with TRBD1. J lost 5 bases, V lost 1 base, and 1 base had no gene match. CDR1 and CDR2 (germline): SGHTA, FQGTGA. This CDR3 region has 13 residues.

This clone was detected only once. V gene TRBV6-1 combines with J gene TRBJ2-2; 7 bases match TRBD2. The V segment lost 1 base and the J segment 0 bases; nucleotides outside the gene matches: 5. This CDR3 has 17 residues. Germline values: CDR1 MNHNS, CDR2 SASEGT. Here the CDR3 DNA reads TGTGCCAGCAGTGAAGTAAGCGGGGCCTCGAACACCGGGGAGCTGTTTTTT. As protein: CASSEVSGASNTGELFF.

V gene TRBV6-4 combines with J gene TRBJ2-5, with 9 bases aligning to TRBD1. The last part of the DNA fits TRBJ2-7 better; the J call may be wrong. Germline V gene data show CDR1 as MRHNA and CDR2 as SNTAGT. The CDR3 contains 14 residues. DNA for the CDR3: TGTGCCAGCGGAGGGACAGGGTCATCCTACGAGCAGTACTTC. This gives the protein CASGGTGSSYEQYF.

As for this clone: The sample holds other DNA sequences that translate to the same CDR3. The CDR3 DNA reads as TGCGCCAGCAGCTCAGACAGGGAAGCTTTCTTT. Translated: CASSSDREAFF. The chain links TRBV5-1 to TRBJ1-1; perhaps TRBD1 as D (6 bases). The CDR3 runs 11 residues. CDR1 and CDR2 (germline): SGHRS, YFSETQ. V was shortened by 3 bases and J by 8 bases, with 8 bases between the two germline ends.

The rearrangement joins TRBV7-9 to TRBJ2-7; TRBD1 is a possible D gene (6 bases). V lost 4 bases and J lost 1, with 20 bases in between. The CDR3 spans 17 residues. Germline CDR1 SEHNR, CDR2 FQNEAQ (reference sequence). The CDR3 loop reads CASSSGAGQGGSYEQYF. CDR3 nucleotides: TGTGCCAGCAGCTCCGGGGCTGGACAAGGGGGTTCCTACGAGCAGTACTTC.

V is TRBV27 and J is TRBJ1-1, with D possibly TRBD1 on 6 matching bases. V was clipped by 1 base and J by 7 bases, with 10 bases between them. CDR1 MNHEY and CDR2 SMNVEV come from the germline V gene (reference sequence). The CDR3 extends over 13 amino acids. The CDR3 DNA reads TGTGCCAGCAGTTTATTCGTACAGGGTGAAGCTTTCTTT. Its translation is CASSLFVQGEAFF.

The count of this clone is one. This chain joins TRBV5-1 and TRBJ2-3; 15 positions match TRBD2. Germline CDR1 is SGHRS and CDR2 is YFSETQ. Trimming cost V 0 bases and J 5 bases; bases outside gene matches: 10. The CDR3 consists of 19 residues. CDR3 sequence reads: CASSLEGLAGGPAEDTQYF. CDR3 sequence (DNA): TGCGCCAGCAGCTTGGAGGGACTAGCGGGAGGTCCCGCCGAAGATACGCAGTATTTT.

Remarks on this clone: In the same sample, other DNA sequences code for this CDR3. V and J are TRBV7-2 and TRBJ2-5, with no clear D. Trimming stripped 1 base from V and 1 base from J, with 7 bases between. The CDR3 runs to 14 residues. Looked up from germline, CDR1 is SGHTA and CDR2 is FQGNSA. In nucleotides, the CDR3 is TGTGCCAGCAGCTTAGTGGGGTCCCAAGAGACCCAGTACTTC. It translates to CASSLVGSQETQYF.

This clone appeared once. The rearrangement links TRBV4-1 to TRBJ2-7; TRBD1 matches at 8 bases. V was clipped by 0 bases and J by 2 bases; unmatched bases: 6. The V gene's germline CDR1 is MGHRA and CDR2 YSYEKL. This CDR3 contains 16 residues. The CDR3 sequence: CASSQERQGATYEQYF. In nucleotides, the CDR3 is TGCGCCAGCAGCCAAGAGAGGCAGGGGGCCACCTACGAGCAGTACTTC.

This chain uses TRBV2 with TRBJ1-1; TRBD1 matches 7 bases. This CDR3 comprises 14 residues. V trimming: 4 bases; J trimming: 1 base; junction bases outside the gene matches: 3. Germline CDR1 is SNHLY and CDR2 is FYNNEI. The CDR3 sequence: CASSVGDRNTEAFF. The CDR3 DNA is TGTGCCAGCAGTGTTGGGGACAGGAACACTGAAGCTTTCTTT.

The chain uses TRBV5-4 and TRBJ2-7; D call uncertain. CDR3 length: 13 amino acids. CDR1 SGHNT and CDR2 YYREEE come from the germline V gene (reference sequence). The ends were cut back, 4 bases at V and 6 bases at J, with 14 bases in the middle. The chain's CDR3 is CASSLDFASEQYF. CDR3 nucleotides: TGTGCCAGCAGCCTTGACTTCGCTAGCGAGCAGTACTTC.

This clone has a handful of counts. The chain employs TRBV10-3 and TRBJ1-1; TRBD1 matches 7 bases. Germline values: CDR1 ENHRY, CDR2 SYGVKD. J lost 4 bases, V lost 7 bases, and 9 bases had no gene match. The CDR3 loop spans 14 amino acids. The CDR3 coding sequence is TGTGCCATCATCCCGGACAGGAGTGGCACTGAAGCTTTCTTT. The encoded protein is CAIIPDRSGTEAFF.

The J gene is TRBJ2-3, the V gene TRBV5-1; D is unresolved. The germline V and J ends were trimmed by 0 bases and 4 bases, with 18 bases remaining between them. This CDR3 region has 17 residues. The germline V gene has CDR1 SGHRS and CDR2 YFSETQ. The CDR3 region is CASSLGDSESLADTQYF. Here the CDR3 DNA reads TGCGCCAGCAGCTTGGGTGACTCCGAATCGCTGGCAGATACGCAGTATTTT.

The chain joins TRBV10-3 to TRBJ2-2, with D tentatively TRBD2 (6 bases). V lost 10 bases to trimming and J lost 2 bases, with 26 bases between them. This CDR3 has 18 amino acids. Germline values: CDR1 ENHRY, CDR2 SYGVKD. The CDR3 DNA reads as TGTGCCACGTCGACAGCCAGCGGGTTGGCGGAAAACACCGGGGAGCTGTTTTTT. It is translated as CATSTASGLAENTGELFF.

A remark on this clone: The identical CDR3 is also encoded by other nucleotide sequences in the sample. The V call is TRBV18, the J call TRBJ1-4; TRBD1 matches at 7 bases. This CDR3 has 16 residues. CDR1 is KGHSH and CDR2 is LQKENI in the germline V gene. J gave up 2 bases and V 5 bases, and 8 bases lay outside the gene matches. The DNA for the CDR3 is TGTGCCAGCTCATCGCGACAGGGTGCGACTAATGAAAAACTGTTTTTT. Its protein is CASSSRQGATNEKLFF.

The V and J genes are TRBV30 and TRBJ1-1; D call uncertain. CDR1 is GTSNPN and CDR2 is SVGIG in the germline V gene (reference sequence). The CDR3 covers 16 residues. V was shortened by 3 bases and J by 5 bases, with 22 bases between the two germline ends. The CDR3 protein is CAWSALPGQSGTEAFF. As DNA, the CDR3 is TGTGCCTGGAGCGCCCTTCCGGGTCAATCGGGGACTGAAGCTTTCTTT.

The rearrangement joins TRBV5-1 to TRBJ2-3, with a possible D match to TRBD2 (5 bases). The CDR3 is 14 amino acids. Per germline, CDR1 SGHRS and CDR2 YFSETQ. Between the trimmed V and J ends, which lost 0 bases and 2 bases, there was a span of 7 bases. The CDR3 sequence: CASSLAADTDTQYF. CDR3 DNA: TGCGCCAGCAGCTTGGCAGCGGACACAGATACGCAGTATTTT. Filled out from reference TRBV5-1 and TRBJ2-3, the complete variable domain reads KAGVTQTPRYLIKTRGQQVTLSCSPISGHRSVSWYQQTPGQGLQFLFEYFSETQRNKGNFPGRFSGRQFSNSRSEMNVSTLELGDSALYLCASSLAADTDTQYFGPGTRLTVL.

The chain's CDR3 is CASSLTGTGPGGYQPQHF. The CDR3 DNA follows: TGTGCCAGCAGCTTAACCGGGACAGGCCCCGGGGGCTATCAGCCCCAGCATTTT. The J gene is TRBJ1-5, the V gene TRBV7-2, with 8 bases that match TRBD1. This CDR3 region has 18 residues. V dropped 2 bases and J dropped 5; count of bases not matched to a gene: 14. The germline V gene encodes CDR1 SGHTA and CDR2 FQGNSA.

This clone was detected only a few times. The V call is TRBV7-3, the J call TRBJ1-1, with D hard to call. The germline V gene encodes CDR1 SGHTA and CDR2 FQGTGA. V was cut by 3 bases and J by 3 bases, with 11 bases left in between. The CDR3 has 14 amino acids. CDR3: CASSLDAGYTEAFF. In DNA form, the CDR3 reads TGTGCCAGCAGCTTGGATGCGGGATACACTGAAGCTTTCTTT.

The chain combines TRBV28 with TRBJ1-1, with D unclear. Germline V lookup: CDR1 MDHEN, CDR2 SYDVKM. Trimming took off 4 bases at V and 1 base at J, with 7 bases between the two ends. The CDR3 runs 13 residues. The CDR3 region is CASSYGRNTEAFF. DNA of the CDR3: TGTGCCAGCAGTTACGGACGGAACACTGAAGCTTTCTTT.

The genes are TRBV6-6 and TRBJ2-5; possibly TRBD1 for D (6 bases). Trimming left V 5 bases short and J 5 bases short, with 15 bases between. The CDR3 extends over 14 amino acids. Germline V gene sequence: CDR1 MNHNY, CDR2 SVGAGI (reference sequence). CDR3 nucleotide sequence: TGTGCCAGCAGTCCCTGGGGGCTACGGGAGACCCAGTACTTC. Translating gives CASSPWGLRETQYF.

This rearrangement joins TRBV7-9 to TRBJ1-1; the match to TRBD1 covers 7 bases. Per germline, CDR1 SEHNR and CDR2 FQNEAQ (reference sequence). Germline trimming cut 4 bases from V and 3 bases from J; bases unmatched to any gene: 8. The CDR3 has 15 amino acids. CDR3 residues: CASSYIWQGDTEAFF. Written as DNA, the CDR3 is TGTGCCAGCAGCTACATCTGGCAGGGGGACACTGAAGCTTTCTTT.

This clone occurred once. The V gene is TRBV7-2, the J gene TRBJ2-5, with D unclear. The CDR3 loop spans 11 amino acids. Trimming shortened V by 5 bases and J by 9 bases, and 10 bases separated the two germline ends. The germline V gene has CDR1 SGHTA and CDR2 FQGNSA. This CDR3 reads CASSVFEAQYF. The CDR3 bases are TGTGCCAGCAGCGTATTTGAGGCCCAGTACTTC.